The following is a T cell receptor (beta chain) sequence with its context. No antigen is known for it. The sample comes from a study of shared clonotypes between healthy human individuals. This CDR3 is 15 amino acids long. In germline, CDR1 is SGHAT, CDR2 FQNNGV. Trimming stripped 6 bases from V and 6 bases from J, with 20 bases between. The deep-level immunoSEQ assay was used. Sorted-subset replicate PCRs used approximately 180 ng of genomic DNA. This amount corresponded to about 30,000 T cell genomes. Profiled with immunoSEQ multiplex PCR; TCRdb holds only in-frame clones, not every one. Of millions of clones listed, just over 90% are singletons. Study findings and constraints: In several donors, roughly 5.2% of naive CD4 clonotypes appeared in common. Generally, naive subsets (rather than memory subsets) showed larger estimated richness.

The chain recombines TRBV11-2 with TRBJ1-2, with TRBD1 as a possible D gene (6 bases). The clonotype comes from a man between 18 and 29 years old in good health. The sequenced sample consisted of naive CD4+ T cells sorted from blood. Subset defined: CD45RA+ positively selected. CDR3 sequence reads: CASRNSGGVGNGYTF. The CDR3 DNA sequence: TGTGCCAGCAGAAATAGCGGGGGCGTGGGAAATGGCTACACCTTC.